This entry lists 31 T cell receptor beta chains sequenced from one sample in a study of post-analysis software for immune sequencing data. Whole-study results and caveats: Compared with controls, patients had more of about 5 TRBV segments, including TRBV5-6, TRBV5-1 and TRBV20-1.

Their antigens remain unidentified. Carried by the TCR beta cDNA libraries were unique molecular identifiers. TCRdb passed the PCR reads through MiXCR, listing each CDR3 protein once. The sample records about 380,000 distinct CDR3 sequences, 30% to 45% being singletons. Sequencing was carried out using blood. All receptors come from a girl aged 5-17 years with multiple sclerosis.

This clonotype was seen a few times. This chain uses TRBV6-5 with TRBJ1-6; 9 nucleotides align to TRBD1. V was pared by 5 bases and J by 7 bases, with 6 bases of the junction left unmatched. In germline, CDR1 is MNHEY, CDR2 SVGAGI. This CDR3 spans 15 amino acids. This CDR3 reads CASSPHGQGNSPLHF. The CDR3 bases are TGTGCCAGCAGTCCCCACGGACAGGGGAATTCACCCCTCCACTTT.

This clonotype was detected only a few times. This rearrangement joins TRBV28 to TRBJ2-1; D gene ambiguous. V was pared by 1 base and J by 0 bases, with 10 bases between. CDR3 length: 16 amino acids. Germline CDR1 reads MDHEN; CDR2 reads SYDVKM. CDR3 region: CASSLYRRSSYNEQFF. The CDR3 DNA follows: TGTGCCAGCAGTTTATATAGAAGGAGCTCCTACAATGAGCAGTTCTTC.

V is TRBV2 and J is TRBJ2-2; TRBD1 might be the D (6 bases). The germline V gene has CDR1 SNHLY and CDR2 FYNNEI. V dropped 3 bases and J dropped 1 base, with 9 bases sitting between them. CDR3 length: 15 residues. The CDR3 sequence: CASSDRDKNTGELFF. CDR3 DNA sequence: TGTGCCAGCAGTGACCGGGACAAGAACACCGGGGAGCTGTTTTTT.

This rearrangement joins TRBV7-9 to TRBJ1-2; D is undetermined. The V gene lost 6 bases and the J gene lost 10 bases, with 12 bases spanning the gap. The V gene's germline CDR1 is SEHNR and CDR2 FQNEAQ (reference sequence). This CDR3 is 11 amino acids long. CDR3 loop: CASSLSRDYTF. CDR3 bases: TGTGCCAGCAGTCTTAGCCGGGACTACACCTTC.

This clonotype has a handful of counts. The chain is built from TRBV18 and TRBJ2-1; D is unclear. V lost 8 bases and J lost 3, with 8 bases in between. Germline CDR1 and CDR2: KGHSH and LQKENI. The CDR3 covers 12 residues. The CDR3 DNA sequence: TGTGCCAGCCCGGATTTCTACAATGAGCAGTTCTTC. This gives the protein CASPDFYNEQFF.

Only a few counts were recorded for this clonotype. This chain links TRBV7-2 with TRBJ2-3, with 10 bases identical to TRBD2. CDR3 length: 15 amino acids. Germline CDR1 is SGHTA and CDR2 is FQGNSA. V shed 0 bases and J 4 bases; nucleotides not matched to a gene: 1. The CDR3 is CASSLASGGSDTQYF. Written as DNA, the CDR3 is TGTGCCAGCAGCTTAGCTAGCGGGGGGTCAGATACGCAGTATTTT.

V is TRBV5-1 and J is TRBJ2-5, with 11 bases identical to TRBD1. Germline CDR1 and CDR2: SGHRS and YFSETQ. This CDR3 contains 16 residues. The V gene end was trimmed by 4 bases and the J gene end by 4 bases; junction bases not matched to a gene: 9. CDR3 DNA sequence: TGCGCCAGCAGCCAACCGACCGGGACAGGGGGAGAGACCCAGTACTTC. As protein: CASSQPTGTGGETQYF. Full variable domain (missing parts from reference TRBV5-1 and TRBJ2-5): KAGVTQTPRYLIKTRGQQVTLSCSPISGHRSVSWYQQTPGQGLQFLFEYFSETQRNKGNFPGRFSGRQFSNSRSEMNVSTLELGDSALYLCASSQPTGTGGETQYFGPGTRLLVL.

This clonotype occurred a few times. The chain links TRBV29-1 to TRBJ2-7; TRBD1 aligns across 8 bases. Germline assignment: CDR1 SQVTM and CDR2 ANQGSEA. Unmatched junction bases numbered 5, after V lost 3 bases and J lost 4 bases. This CDR3 is 13 amino acids long. The CDR3 region has the DNA TGCAGCGTTGAGGCAGGGGGCCCTTACGAGCAGTACTTC. Amino acids: CSVEAGGPYEQYF.

In this sample, this clonotype turned up a few times. The chain joins TRBV20-1 to TRBJ2-1, with D hard to call. The V and J ends lost 7 bases and 4 bases respectively, with 8 bases between them. CDR1 is DFQATT and CDR2 is SNEGSKA in the germline V gene (reference sequence). CDR3 size: 11 residues. CDR3 amino acids: CSGMAYNEQFF. CDR3 nucleotide sequence: TGCAGTGGAATGGCGTACAATGAGCAGTTCTTC.

The V gene is TRBV20-1, the J gene TRBJ1-2, with TRBD1 matching over 7 bases. The germline V gene has CDR1 DFQATT and CDR2 SNEGSKA (reference sequence). V shed 3 bases, J shed 4 bases, and the junction held 14 bases outside the gene matches. CDR3 size: 16 residues. The CDR3 reads CSAREVGQLAPYGYTF. DNA of the CDR3: TGCAGTGCTAGGGAAGTGGGACAGTTGGCCCCCTATGGCTACACCTTC.

In its sample, this clonotype was seen a few times. J is TRBJ1-5 and V is TRBV7-2; 7 nucleotides align to TRBD1. This CDR3 comprises 12 residues. The germline gives CDR1 SGHTA, CDR2 FQGNSA. The junction had 2 bases not matched to a gene; V was cut back by 5 bases and J by 7 bases. The CDR3: CASSAQGQPQHF. CDR3 in DNA: TGTGCCAGCAGCGCACAGGGGCAGCCCCAGCATTTT.

This clonotype was picked up a small number of times. Here the CDR3 reads CASSSRGEGYTF. The CDR3 DNA reads as TGTGCCAGCAGTTCAAGGGGGGAGGGCTACACCTTC. The chain is built from TRBV28 and TRBJ1-2, with a tentative D call TRBD1 (6 bases). Trimming pared 4 bases from V and 8 bases from J, leaving 11 bases between. Germline CDR1 MDHEN, CDR2 SYDVKM. This CDR3 has 12 residues.

This clonotype was recorded a few times. The J gene is TRBJ2-1, the V gene TRBV5-1, with 8 bases aligning to TRBD2. This CDR3 contains 17 residues. CDR1 and CDR2 (germline): SGHRS, YFSETQ. V lost 0 bases, J lost 4 bases, and 9 bases stayed unmatched. CDR3 in DNA: TGCGCCAGCAGCTTGGTTGCGGGGGCTAGCGGGTACAATGAGCAGTTCTTC. It codes for CASSLVAGASGYNEQFF.

The chain uses TRBV9 and TRBJ1-2; D is possibly TRBD1 (6 bases). V was cut by 7 bases and J by 8 bases, with 18 bases left in between. There are 13 residues in the CDR3. Germline CDR1 reads SGDLS; CDR2 reads YYNGEE. The CDR3 nucleotides are TGTGCCAGCGGGGGGCAGGTCGGGGGAGGCTACACCTTC. Translation: CASGGQVGGGYTF.

This clonotype has ten or more counts. The chain is built from TRBV7-9 and TRBJ2-5, with 7 bases aligning to TRBD1. Germline assignment: CDR1 SEHNR and CDR2 FQNEAQ (reference sequence). The CDR3 covers 14 residues. Trimming cost V 2 bases and J 4 bases; bases outside gene matches: 4. The CDR3 region has the DNA TGTGCCAGCAGCTTAACCCCAGGGGGAGAGACCCAGTACTTC. Encoded protein: CASSLTPGGETQYF.

This clonotype was recorded a few times. The genes are TRBV29-1 and TRBJ1-1; 8 bases align to TRBD1. This CDR3 region has 14 residues. After removal of 5 bases from V and 1 base from J, the junction contained 6 bases not matched to a gene. Germline CDR1 SQVTM, CDR2 ANQGSEA. In DNA form, the CDR3 reads TGCAGCGTTTTGGACAGGGTAAGGAACACTGAAGCTTTCTTT. Translated: CSVLDRVRNTEAFF.

V gene TRBV7-2 combines with J gene TRBJ2-5; D is undetermined. The CDR3 loop spans 14 amino acids. The germline gives CDR1 SGHTA, CDR2 FQGNSA. The V end lost 6 bases, the J end lost 0 bases, and 11 bases lay between the germline ends. CDR3 in amino acids: CASSVARYQETQYF. For the CDR3, the DNA is TGTGCCAGCAGTGTGGCTAGATACCAAGAGACCCAGTACTTC.

This clonotype was recorded once. The genes are TRBV11-2 and TRBJ2-2, with D possibly TRBD1 on 6 matching bases. The CDR3 runs 16 residues. The V gene lost 4 bases and the J gene lost 0 bases, with 12 bases spanning the gap. Germline V gene lookup returns CDR1 SGHAT and CDR2 FQNNGV. In DNA, the CDR3 is TGTGCCAGCAGCTACACGACAGGTTCGAACACCGGGGAGCTGTTTTTT. Its protein product is CASSYTTGSNTGELFF.

This chain uses TRBV7-6 with TRBJ2-7; possibly TRBD1 for D (6 bases). Trimming stripped 0 bases from V and 1 base from J, with 10 bases between. Germline loops: CDR1 SGHVS, CDR2 FNYEAQ. The CDR3 is 15 residues long. The CDR3 DNA reads TGTGCCAGCAGCTTAGCGGGGGCGCAATCCTACGAGCAGTACTTC. Protein: CASSLAGAQSYEQYF.

The rearrangement links TRBV7-6 to TRBJ1-1, with D unresolved. The CDR3 covers 13 residues. Trimming took 4 bases from V and 7 from J, leaving 13 bases between them. Germline CDR1 SGHVS, CDR2 FNYEAQ. The CDR3 is CASSSIQSGEAFF. CDR3 coding DNA: TGTGCCAGCAGCTCCATCCAGTCGGGTGAAGCTTTCTTT.

This clonotype was seen repeatedly, ten times or more. The chain combines TRBV2 with TRBJ2-4; TRBD2 might be the D (6 bases). This CDR3 spans 12 amino acids. Germline values: CDR1 SNHLY, CDR2 FYNNEI. V was clipped by 5 bases and J by 6 bases, with 8 bases between them. The CDR3: CASSPGGNIQYF. The DNA for the CDR3 is TGTGCCAGCAGTCCCGGGGGAAACATTCAGTACTTC.

The table lists this clonotype with a few counts. V usage is TRBV4-1 and J usage is TRBJ1-2; D unclear. The V gene lost 1 base and the J gene lost 0 bases, with 6 bases spanning the gap. This CDR3 contains 14 residues. Germline V gives CDR1 MGHRA, CDR2 YSYEKL. The CDR3 loop reads CASSQVAPNYGYTF. The CDR3 DNA reads TGCGCCAGCAGCCAAGTTGCGCCTAACTATGGCTACACCTTC.

This clonotype was seen just once. The chain combines TRBV12-3 or TRBV12-4 with TRBJ2-7; 8 bases are shared with TRBD1. This CDR3 is built from 15 residues. The junction had 9 bases not matched to a gene; V was cut back by 6 bases and J by 2 bases. Written as DNA, the CDR3 is TGTGCCAGCAGCCCTGTGTCAGGGGGCCCCTACGAGCAGTACTTC. Translation: CASSPVSGGPYEQYF.

This clonotype was counted between two and nine times. CDR3 amino acids: CASSLGGALLSYNEQFF. The CDR3 coding sequence is TGCGCCAGCAGCTTGGGAGGAGCCCTGCTCTCCTACAATGAGCAGTTCTTC. The chain recombines TRBV5-1 with TRBJ2-1; D not resolved. Germline V lookup: CDR1 SGHRS, CDR2 YFSETQ. The CDR3 is 17 residues long. V shed 0 bases and J shed 0 bases, with 13 bases lying between them.

In its sample, this clonotype was seen a few times. The J gene is TRBJ2-3, the V gene TRBV12-3 or TRBV12-4; 10 bases are a match to TRBD2. With 4 bases clipped from V and 2 bases from J, the junction kept 9 bases outside the gene matches. This CDR3 has 17 residues. The CDR3 DNA sequence: TGTGCCAGCAGTTCCCGGTGGACTAGCGGACCCACAGATACGCAGTATTTT. Amino acids: CASSSRWTSGPTDTQYF.

The rearrangement links TRBV20-1 to TRBJ2-3; 9 nucleotides match TRBD2. CDR1 is DFQATT, CDR2 SNEGSKA, per germline (reference sequence). This CDR3 comprises 14 residues. V shed 3 bases, J shed 5 bases, and the junction held 6 bases outside the gene matches. CDR3 sequence: CSASLAGAGDTQYF. CDR3 bases: TGCAGTGCTAGTTTAGCGGGGGCTGGAGATACGCAGTATTTT.

This sequence joins TRBV10-3 and TRBJ1-5; perhaps TRBD1 as D (5 bases). The DNA end is a closer match to TRBJ2-3, so the J assignment may be wrong. The length of the CDR3 is 12 residues. Germline loops: CDR1 ENHRY, CDR2 SYGVKD. This CDR3 is CATGQNDQPQYF. CDR3 sequence (DNA): TGTGCCACTGGACAAAACGATCAGCCCCAGTATTTT.

The rearrangement uses TRBV7-8 and TRBJ2-5, with D tentatively TRBD2 (6 bases). Trimming left V 5 bases short and J 11 bases short, with 27 bases between. In germline, CDR1 is SGHVS, CDR2 FQNEAQ. This CDR3 is built from 16 residues. The CDR3 reads CASSPKALGGRNEQYF. The CDR3 bases are TGTGCCAGCAGCCCGAAGGCGTTGGGGGGACGCAATGAGCAGTACTTC.

The chain employs TRBV6-6 and TRBJ2-6; no reliable D call. V lost 7 bases, J lost 0 bases, and 4 bases lay in between. Germline V lookup: CDR1 MNHNY, CDR2 SVGAGI (reference sequence). This CDR3 contains 13 residues. DNA of the CDR3: TGTGCCAGCATACCCTCTGGGGCCAACGTCCTGACTTTC. The encoded protein is CASIPSGANVLTF.

The chain joins TRBV27 to TRBJ1-5; no definite D call. The CDR3 covers 13 residues. V dropped 4 bases and J dropped 2 bases, with 6 bases sitting between them. CDR1 and CDR2 from the germline V gene are MNHEY and SMNVEV (reference sequence). The CDR3 nucleotides are TGTGCCAGCAGTTCCCTTGGCAATCAGCCCCAGCATTTT. Translation gives CASSSLGNQPQHF.

The V call is TRBV29-1, the J call TRBJ2-3, with D unresolved. This CDR3 is 15 amino acids long. V gave up 1 base and J gave up 2 bases, with 13 bases separating them. Per the germline V gene, CDR1 is SQVTM and CDR2 is ANQGSEA. As DNA, the CDR3 is TGCAGCGTTGAAGTTGGGCAGATTCCCACAGATACGCAGTATTTT. Amino acids: CSVEVGQIPTDTQYF.